The 29 T cell receptor beta chains presented below share a single source sample, sequenced in a study of blood T cell repertoires in COVID-19. Profiled with immunoSEQ multiplex PCR; TCRdb holds only in-frame clones, not every one. Altogether 200,000 to 300,000 clones are present, about 86% being singletons, with the ten largest covering under 2%. Sequencing used peripheral blood. These receptors were obtained from a man aged 30-40 years with active or convalescent COVID-19.

The chain joins TRBV19 to TRBJ1-5; 9 nucleotides match TRBD1. CDR1 and CDR2 from the germline V gene are LNHDA and SQIVND (reference sequence). Unmatched junction bases numbered 3, after V lost 2 bases and J lost 7 bases. The CDR3 has 14 residues. The CDR3 region has the DNA TGTGCCAGTAGTATATTTGACAGGGGGCAGCCCCAGCATTTT. This sequence encodes CASSIFDRGQPQHF.

The CDR3 nucleotides read TGTGCCAGCAGCAGGACTAGCGACTACGAGCAGTACTTC. This encodes CASSRTSDYEQYF. The V gene is TRBV11-2, the J gene TRBJ2-7; 9 bases fit TRBD2. V lost 5 bases to trimming and J lost 3 bases; unmatched junction nucleotides: 2. Germline-derived CDR1 and CDR2 are SGHAT and FQNNGV. The CDR3 loop spans 13 amino acids.

This chain links TRBV19 with TRBJ1-1; tentatively, D is TRBD1 (5 bases). This CDR3 contains 14 residues. The germline V gene has CDR1 LNHDA and CDR2 SQIVND (reference sequence). V gave up 2 bases and J gave up 5 bases, with 12 bases separating them. In DNA, the CDR3 is TGTGCCAGTAGTATATCGGAGGGGCTGACTGAAGCTTTCTTT. Amino acids: CASSISEGLTEAFF.

The chain employs TRBV5-4 and TRBJ2-7; 7 positions agree with TRBD2. V lost 4 bases to trimming and J lost 0 bases; unmatched junction nucleotides: 7. The CDR3 extends over 15 amino acids. Germline CDR1 is SGHNT and CDR2 is YYREEE (reference sequence). CDR3 DNA sequence: TGTGCCAGCAGCGCACCTAGCGGTGGCTCCTACGAGCAGTACTTC. Translating it yields CASSAPSGGSYEQYF.

The chain joins TRBV19 to TRBJ2-3; 9 bases line up with TRBD2. CDR1 is LNHDA and CDR2 is SQIVND in the germline V gene (reference sequence). CDR3 length equals 15 residues. Unmatched junction bases numbered 4, after V lost 4 bases and J lost 2 bases. The chain's CDR3 is CASSRSGGNTDTQYF. Here the CDR3 DNA reads TGTGCCAGTAGTAGAAGCGGGGGGAACACAGATACGCAGTATTTT.

The chain carries TRBV19 and TRBJ1-1; 10 positions agree with TRBD1. The CDR3 has 15 residues. Germline-derived CDR1 and CDR2 are LNHDA and SQIVND (reference sequence). With 6 bases clipped from V and 0 bases from J, the junction kept 4 bases outside the gene matches. The CDR3 here is CASSRDRGMNTEAFF. CDR3 DNA: TGTGCCAGTAGCCGGGACAGGGGTATGAACACTGAAGCTTTCTTT.

The chain recombines TRBV3-1 (or the pseudogene TRBV3-2) with TRBJ2-5; D is undetermined. Deletions cut 1 base from V and 7 bases from J, with 13 bases between. The length of the CDR3 is 14 residues. Germline CDR1 LGHDT, CDR2 YNNKEL (reference sequence). This chain's CDR3 is CASSQVNSPRTQYF. The CDR3 region has the DNA TGTGCCAGCAGCCAAGTGAACAGTCCAAGGACCCAGTACTTC.

V usage is TRBV28 and J usage is TRBJ1-2; TRBD1 aligns across 8 bases. Germline V gives CDR1 MDHEN, CDR2 SYDVKM. This CDR3 contains 16 residues. After removal of 6 bases from V and 5 bases from J, the junction contained 14 bases not matched to a gene. The CDR3 sequence: CASSSNPGTGFYGYTF. As DNA, the CDR3 is TGTGCCAGCAGCTCGAACCCGGGGACAGGATTTTATGGCTACACCTTC.

The J gene is TRBJ2-5, the V gene TRBV6-6, with D perhaps TRBD2 (7 bases). This CDR3 has 18 residues. Germline-derived CDR1 and CDR2 are MNHNY and SVGAGI (reference sequence). V lost 5 bases to trimming and J lost 2 bases, with 24 bases between them. CDR3 sequence reads: CASSPRSRGPYMQETQYF. As DNA, the CDR3 is TGTGCCAGCAGTCCCCGGTCGCGGGGGCCTTACATGCAAGAGACCCAGTACTTC.

This chain uses TRBV27 with TRBJ2-3, with 13 positions matching TRBD2. This CDR3 spans 18 amino acids. CDR1 is MNHEY and CDR2 is SMNVEV in the germline V gene (reference sequence). V shed 2 bases, J shed 0 bases, and the junction held 5 bases outside the gene matches. This CDR3 reads CASSLGLGLAGSTDTQYF. CDR3 bases: TGTGCCAGCAGTTTAGGTCTGGGACTAGCGGGAAGCACAGATACGCAGTATTTT.

This clone appeared a single time. The chain combines TRBV6-2 or TRBV6-3 with TRBJ2-7, with 11 bases that match TRBD2. This CDR3 has 14 amino acids. CDR1 and CDR2 from the germline V gene are MNHEY and SVGEGT. V dropped 5 bases and J dropped 2; count of bases not matched to a gene: 2. The CDR3 reads CASSGSGGAYEQYF. CDR3 sequence (DNA): TGTGCCAGCAGTGGTAGCGGGGGGGCCTACGAGCAGTACTTC.

This chain links TRBV9 with TRBJ2-3, with 9 bases lining up with TRBD2. CDR1 SGDLS and CDR2 YYNGEE come from the germline V gene. This CDR3 comprises 15 residues. Trimming cost V 4 bases and J 5 bases; bases outside gene matches: 8. The CDR3 loop is CASSFSGGQGDTQYF. CDR3 DNA sequence: TGTGCCAGCAGCTTTAGCGGGGGCCAGGGAGATACGCAGTATTTT.

The chain joins TRBV27 to TRBJ2-7; 7 nucleotides line up with TRBD1. Germline V gene lookup returns CDR1 MNHEY and CDR2 SMNVEV (reference sequence). The CDR3 covers 14 residues. V trimming: 5 bases; J trimming: 6 bases; junction bases outside the gene matches: 10. DNA for the CDR3: TGTGCCAGCAGTACGACAGGGTGGGGCGGCGAGCAGTACTTC. This gives the protein CASSTTGWGGEQYF.

The CDR3 loop reads CASGDRAPPLHF. As DNA, the CDR3 is TGTGCCAGCGGGGACAGGGCCCCACCCCTCCACTTT. This chain uses TRBV6-5 with TRBJ1-6, with TRBD1 matching over 9 bases. With V trimmed by 8 bases and J by 11 bases, 4 bases remained unmatched. The germline gives CDR1 MNHEY, CDR2 SVGAGI. The CDR3 consists of 12 residues.

The genes are TRBV29-1 and TRBJ2-7, with 9 bases lining up with TRBD2. After removal of 3 bases from V and 6 bases from J, the junction contained 9 bases not matched to a gene. Germline CDR1 reads SQVTM; CDR2 reads ANQGSEA. This CDR3 is built from 14 residues. The CDR3, as DNA: TGCAGCGTTGATAATACCGGGACTAGCTCCGAGCAGTACTTC. Translating it yields CSVDNTGTSSEQYF.

This clone was detected only once. This rearrangement joins TRBV6-6 to TRBJ2-7; 13 bases fit TRBD2. This CDR3 has 15 amino acids. The germline V gene encodes CDR1 MNHNY and CDR2 SVGAGI (reference sequence). V was clipped by 6 bases and J by 4 bases; unmatched bases: 6. The DNA of the CDR3 is TGTGCCAGCAGCCCGGGACTAGCGGGGTTATACGAGCAGTACTTC. It encodes CASSPGLAGLYEQYF.

This clone showed up just a few times. Other DNA sequences of this sample code for an identical CDR3. The chain links TRBV15 to TRBJ1-5; 9 bases are shared with TRBD1. The length of the CDR3 is 15 residues. Trimming cost V 3 bases and J 4 bases; bases outside gene matches: 4. Looked up from germline, CDR1 is LNHNV and CDR2 is YYDKDF (reference sequence). CDR3 amino acids: CATSREQGANQPQHF. In DNA, the CDR3 is TGTGCCACCAGCAGGGAACAGGGGGCAAATCAGCCCCAGCATTTT.

The genes are TRBV7-9 and TRBJ1-1; D is undetermined. CDR3 length: 13 amino acids. With 1 base removed from V and 5 bases from J, the gap between germline ends came to 8 bases. CDR1 and CDR2 from the germline V gene are SEHNR and FQNEAQ (reference sequence). CDR3 protein: CASSLVEGTEAFF. For the CDR3, the DNA is TGTGCCAGCAGCTTAGTAGAGGGTACTGAAGCTTTCTTT.

The chain is built from TRBV7-2 and TRBJ1-2, with 7 bases identical to TRBD1. Germline V gives CDR1 SGHTA, CDR2 FQGNSA. The CDR3 has 14 residues. V lost 6 bases to trimming and J lost 4 bases; unmatched junction nucleotides: 8. The CDR3 spells CASRTTTGFYGYTF. DNA for the CDR3: TGTGCCAGCAGGACTACGACAGGGTTCTATGGCTACACCTTC.

The rearrangement links TRBV10-3 to TRBJ1-4, with 10 nucleotides matching TRBD1. Trimming cost V 5 bases and J 5 bases; bases outside gene matches: 11. Germline V lookup: CDR1 ENHRY, CDR2 SYGVKD. This CDR3 contains 17 residues. The CDR3 nucleotides read TGTGCCATCAGTCTGAAACCTCCGGGACAGGGGAATGAAAAACTGTTTTTT. It is translated as CAISLKPPGQGNEKLFF.

This sequence joins TRBV10-2 and TRBJ2-7, with D unresolved. The V and J ends lost 3 bases and 6 bases respectively, with 9 bases between them. The CDR3 consists of 12 residues. The germline V gene has CDR1 WSHSY and CDR2 SAAADI. Here the CDR3 DNA reads TGCGCCAGCAGTGACAAAAGAGGCGAGCAGTACTTC. Residues: CASSDKRGEQYF.

This clone was recorded only once. The chain employs TRBV6-5 and TRBJ1-1, with D perhaps TRBD1 (5 bases). This CDR3 comprises 12 residues. Germline V gene data show CDR1 as MNHEY and CDR2 as SVGAGI. V lost 4 bases, J lost 8 bases, and 11 bases lay in between. The DNA of the CDR3 is TGTGCCAGCAGTTTCGGGGGGTTCGAAGCTTTCTTT. It yields the protein CASSFGGFEAFF.

The chain links TRBV6-1 to TRBJ2-3; 9 bases match TRBD1. Germline CDR1 reads MNHNS; CDR2 reads SASEGT. The V segment lost 1 base and the J segment 4 bases; nucleotides outside the gene matches: 12. CDR3 length: 18 amino acids. Here the CDR3 reads CASSEEFTGTGSSDTQYF. CDR3 bases: TGTGCCAGCAGTGAAGAGTTCACCGGGACAGGGTCTTCAGATACGCAGTATTTT.

The rearrangement links TRBV9 to TRBJ1-5; possible D gene TRBD1, 6 bases. The CDR3 spans 14 residues. V lost 4 bases, J lost 7 bases, and 15 bases lay in between. Germline-derived CDR1 and CDR2 are SGDLS and YYNGEE. The CDR3, as DNA: TGTGCCAGCAGCCCGTGGGCGCAGGGGCAGCCCCAGCATTTT. This translates into CASSPWAQGQPQHF.

This CDR3 is CATSLTGHNEQFF. The CDR3 nucleotides are TGTGCCACCAGTTTAACAGGGCACAATGAGCAGTTCTTC. The V and J genes are TRBV24-1 and TRBJ2-1; TRBD1 might be the D (6 bases). The germline V gene encodes CDR1 KGHDR and CDR2 SFDVKD. The length of the CDR3 is 13 residues. V was clipped by 6 bases and J by 5 bases, with 10 bases between them.

The gene calls are TRBV5-4 and TRBJ1-1; D not certain. From germline, CDR1 is SGHNT and CDR2 YYREEE (reference sequence). The length of the CDR3 is 15 residues. V gave up 3 bases and J gave up 1 base, with 13 bases separating them. The CDR3 region has the DNA TGTGCCAGCAGCTGGGCAGGTGAAGGGAACACTGAAGCTTTCTTT. Its translation is CASSWAGEGNTEAFF.

V usage is TRBV21-1 and J usage is TRBJ2-1; TRBD1 reflects the table's D call only, with no check against the DNA. TRBV21-1 is tagged as a pseudogene. The CDR3 is made up of 16 amino acids. In nucleotides, the CDR3 is TGTGCCAGCCAGCATATGGGGTTCGACAGGTACAATGAGCAGTTCTTC. Translation gives CASQHMGFDRYNEQFF.

This chain connects TRBV11-2 to TRBJ1-1; 9 nucleotides line up with TRBD1. The CDR3 is made up of 15 amino acids. J was trimmed by 5 bases and V by 3 bases; bases with no gene match: 7. Germline V CDR1 and CDR2: SGHAT, FQNNGV. The CDR3 protein is CASSFPGQGRTEAFF. In DNA form, the CDR3 reads TGTGCCAGCAGCTTTCCGGGACAGGGACGGACTGAAGCTTTCTTT. Full variable domain (outside the CDR3, taken from reference TRBV11-2 and TRBJ1-1): EAGVAQSPRYKIIEKRQSVAFWCNPISGHATLYWYQQILGQGPKLLIQFQNNGVVDDSQLPKDRFSAERLKGVDSTLKIQPAKLEDSAVYLCASSFPGQGRTEAFFGQGTRLTVV.

V and J are TRBV5-5 and TRBJ1-4; 8 bases agree with TRBD1. The CDR3 totals 16 residues. Germline values: CDR1 SGHKS, CDR2 YYEKEE (reference sequence). V shed 4 bases and J 8 bases; nucleotides not matched to a gene: 13. Written as DNA, the CDR3 is TGTGCCAGCAGCCGACTCCGGGACAGGTTGGGAGAAAAACTGTTTTTT. Its protein product is CASSRLRDRLGEKLFF.